The 3 T cell receptor beta chains reported below all come from one sample, sequenced in a study of blood T cell repertoires in COVID-19. The protocol was immunoSEQ multiplex PCR, while the TCRdb copy is restricted to in-frame clones and leaves out a portion. This sample yields 300,000 to 350,000 clones, of which more than 70% are seen a single time; approximately 7.3% belongs to the top ten. The sequencing input was peripheral blood. The receptors shown here come from a woman aged 65 to 85 with COVID-19, enrolled during active disease.

This rearrangement joins TRBV2 to TRBJ2-7; 9 positions agree with TRBD1. The CDR3 is made up of 16 amino acids. The junction had 10 bases not matched to a gene; V was cut back by 5 bases and J by 2 bases. Germline loops: CDR1 SNHLY, CDR2 FYNNEI. DNA of the CDR3: TGTGCCAGCAGTTTCCCTCCGGGACAGGGCCCCTACGAGCAGTACTTC. Translated: CASSFPPGQGPYEQYF.

This clone occurred once. The chain carries TRBV27 and TRBJ2-3, with TRBD2 matching 9 bases. The CDR3 consists of 17 residues. Per the germline V gene, CDR1 is MNHEY and CDR2 is SMNVEV (reference sequence). Germline trimming cut 4 bases from V and 4 bases from J; bases unmatched to any gene: 12. CDR3 coding DNA: TGTGCCAGCAGTTCCCTCCTCCTTAGCGGGGGCTCAGATACGCAGTATTTT. Protein product: CASSSLLLSGGSDTQYF.

The V and J genes are TRBV4-1 and TRBJ2-2, with 12 bases aligning to TRBD2. V lost 4 bases, J lost 7 bases, and 7 bases stayed unmatched. The CDR3 consists of 16 residues. From germline, CDR1 is MGHRA and CDR2 YSYEKL. CDR3: CASSPSGGAKNGELFF. CDR3 sequence (DNA): TGCGCCAGCAGCCCTAGCGGGGGGGCAAAGAACGGGGAGCTGTTTTTT.